This T cell receptor beta chain was recorded in a study of T-cell reconstitution after alpha-beta-depleted transplantation in children (TCRdb year 2016). Context from the whole study: The study quantitatively tracked T-cell immune reconstitution after TCRalphabeta/CD19-depleted allogeneic hematopoietic cell transplantation in children using TCR repertoire profiling.

The CDR3 goes from the cysteine to the phenylalanine over 15 residues. The read is trimmed to its CDR3 DNA, 45 bases read in frame from base 1. Trimming removed 4 bases from V and 4 bases from J; the gene matches leave 6 bases unexplained. According to the germline V gene (reference sequence), CDR1 reads SEHNR and CDR2 reads FQNEAQ. Library creation used PCR. The sample was run on an Illumina HiSeq 2500. To normalize quantification of the TCRbeta repertoire, the TCR libraries were built with molecular barcoding that relied on unique molecular identifiers. Through fastp at Q25 and MiXCR, TCRdb rebuilt clones from the public reads, retaining in-frame beta chains. For every CDR3 protein sequence, its rows merge into one entry that carries the most common genes and DNA. The sample records 640,000 or so distinct CDR3 sequences, roughly 17% of which are singletons. The biggest ten clones account for 0.9% to 1.2% of the sample.

On this clonotype itself: The specificity of this receptor is unknown. One base away there is no much larger clone; base qualities are not given.

The specimen was PBMCs from the stem cell graft donor, collected from the stem cell graft. The rearranged chain carries TRBV7-9 and TRBJ2-1, with 8 central nucleotides matching TRBD2. The sequence was obtained from a human donor who donated a stem cell graft to a child with acute myeloid leukemia. The DNA reads as follows: TGTGCCAGCAGCTATCGGGGGGGCGGGTACAATGAGCAGTTCTTC. Its protein is CASSYRGGGYNEQFF.